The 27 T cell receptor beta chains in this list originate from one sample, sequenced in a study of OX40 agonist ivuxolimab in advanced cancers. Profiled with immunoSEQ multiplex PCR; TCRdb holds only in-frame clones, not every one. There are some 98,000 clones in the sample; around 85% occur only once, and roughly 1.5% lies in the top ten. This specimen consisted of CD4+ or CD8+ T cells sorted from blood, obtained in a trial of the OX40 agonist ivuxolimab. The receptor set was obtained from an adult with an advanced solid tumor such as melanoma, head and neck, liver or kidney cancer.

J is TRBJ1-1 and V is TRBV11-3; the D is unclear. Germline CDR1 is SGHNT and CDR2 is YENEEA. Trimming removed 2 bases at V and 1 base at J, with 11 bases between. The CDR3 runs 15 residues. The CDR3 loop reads CASSLSGRSNTEAFF. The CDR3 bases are TGTGCCAGCAGCTTAAGTGGGAGGTCGAACACTGAAGCTTTCTTT.

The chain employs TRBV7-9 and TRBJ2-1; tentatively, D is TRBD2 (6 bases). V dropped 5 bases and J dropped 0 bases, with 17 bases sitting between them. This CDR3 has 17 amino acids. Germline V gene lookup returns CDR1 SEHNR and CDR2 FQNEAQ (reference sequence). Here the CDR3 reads CASSRRDLLSSYNEQFF. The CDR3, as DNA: TGTGCCAGCAGCAGACGGGACTTACTTAGCTCCTACAATGAGCAGTTCTTC.

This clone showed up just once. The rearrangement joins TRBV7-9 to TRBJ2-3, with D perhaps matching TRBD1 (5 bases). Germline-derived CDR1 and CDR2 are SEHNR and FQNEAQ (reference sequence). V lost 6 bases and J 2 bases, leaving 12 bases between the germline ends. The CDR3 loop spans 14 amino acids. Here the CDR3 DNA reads TGTGCCAGCAGGTGGGGCAGTCTCACAGATACGCAGTATTTT. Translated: CASRWGSLTDTQYF.

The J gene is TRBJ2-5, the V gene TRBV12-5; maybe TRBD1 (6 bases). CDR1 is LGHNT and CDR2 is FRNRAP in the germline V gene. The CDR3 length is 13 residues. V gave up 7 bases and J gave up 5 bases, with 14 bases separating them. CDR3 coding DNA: TGTGCTAGTGCAGGTTGGCAGGGGGAGACCCAGTACTTC. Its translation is CASAGWQGETQYF. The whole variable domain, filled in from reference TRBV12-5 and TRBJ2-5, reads DARVTQTPRHKVTEMGQEVTMRCQPILGHNTVFWYRQTMMQGLELLAYFRNRAPLDDSGMPKDRFSAEMPDATLATLKIQPSEPRDSAVYFCASAGWQGETQYFGPGTRLLVL.

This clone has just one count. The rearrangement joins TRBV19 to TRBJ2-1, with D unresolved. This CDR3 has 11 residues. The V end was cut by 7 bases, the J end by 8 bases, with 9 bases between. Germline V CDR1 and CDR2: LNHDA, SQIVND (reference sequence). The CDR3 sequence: CASMYLDEQFF. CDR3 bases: TGTGCCAGTATGTATCTGGATGAGCAGTTCTTC.

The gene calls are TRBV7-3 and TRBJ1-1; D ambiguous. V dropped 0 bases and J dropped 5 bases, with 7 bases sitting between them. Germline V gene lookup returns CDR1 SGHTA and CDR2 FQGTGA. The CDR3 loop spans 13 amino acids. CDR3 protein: CASSLTGQTEAFF. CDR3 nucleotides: TGTGCCAGCAGCTTAACAGGGCAGACTGAAGCTTTCTTT.

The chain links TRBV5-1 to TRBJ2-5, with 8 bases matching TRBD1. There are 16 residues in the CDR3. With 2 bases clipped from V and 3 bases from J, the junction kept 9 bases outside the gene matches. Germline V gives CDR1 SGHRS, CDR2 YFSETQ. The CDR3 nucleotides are TGCGCCAGCAGCTTAGCCGGGACAGGTATCAAAGAGACCCAGTACTTC. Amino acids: CASSLAGTGIKETQYF.

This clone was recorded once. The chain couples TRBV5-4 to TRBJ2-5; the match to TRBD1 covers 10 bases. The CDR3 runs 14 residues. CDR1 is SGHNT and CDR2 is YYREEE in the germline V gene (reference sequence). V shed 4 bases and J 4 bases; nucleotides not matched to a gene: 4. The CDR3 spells CASSRGQGRETQYF. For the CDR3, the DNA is TGTGCCAGCAGCCGGGGACAGGGGCGAGAGACCCAGTACTTC.

CDR3 sequence (DNA): TGTGCCAGCAGCATGGCACTAGCGGGGGGGCGCAACGAGCAGTACTTC. Translating gives CASSMALAGGRNEQYF. This chain links TRBV5-4 with TRBJ2-7, with TRBD2 matching over 13 bases. CDR3 length: 16 amino acids. Germline V gives CDR1 SGHNT, CDR2 YYREEE (reference sequence). After removal of 4 bases from V and 5 bases from J, the junction contained 9 bases not matched to a gene.

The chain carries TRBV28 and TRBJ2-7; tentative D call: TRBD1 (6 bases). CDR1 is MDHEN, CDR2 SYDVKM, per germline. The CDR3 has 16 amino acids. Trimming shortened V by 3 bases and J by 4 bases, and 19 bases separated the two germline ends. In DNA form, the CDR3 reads TGTGCCAGCAGTTTCCGACCTAGGAACAGGGTTTACGAGCAGTACTTC. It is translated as CASSFRPRNRVYEQYF. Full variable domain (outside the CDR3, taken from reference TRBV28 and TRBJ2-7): DVKVTQSSRYLVKRTGEKVFLECVQDMDHENMFWYRQDPGLGLRLIYFSYDVKMKEKGDIPEGYSVSREKKERFSLILESASTNQTSMYLCASSFRPRNRVYEQYFGPGTRLTVT.

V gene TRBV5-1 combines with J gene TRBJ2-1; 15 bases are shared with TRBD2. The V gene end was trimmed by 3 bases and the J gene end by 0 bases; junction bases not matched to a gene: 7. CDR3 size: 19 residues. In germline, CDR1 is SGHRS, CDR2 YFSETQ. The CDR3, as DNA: TGCGCCAGCAGCTCAGGACTAGCGGGGGGGCGGCGCTCCTACAATGAGCAGTTCTTC. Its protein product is CASSSGLAGGRRSYNEQFF.

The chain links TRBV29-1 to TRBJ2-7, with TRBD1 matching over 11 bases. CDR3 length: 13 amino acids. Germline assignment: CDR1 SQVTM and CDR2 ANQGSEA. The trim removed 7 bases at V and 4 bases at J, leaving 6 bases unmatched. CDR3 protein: CSARTGGGYEQYF. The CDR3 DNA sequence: TGCAGCGCTAGGACAGGGGGCGGTTACGAGCAGTACTTC.

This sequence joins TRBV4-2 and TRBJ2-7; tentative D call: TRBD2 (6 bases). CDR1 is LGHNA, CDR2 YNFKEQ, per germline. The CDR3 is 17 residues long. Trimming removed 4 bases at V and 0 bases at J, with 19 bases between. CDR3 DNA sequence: TGTGCCAGCAGCCCTCACGGGGCGCAGGGAGGCTCCTACGAGCAGTACTTC. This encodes CASSPHGAQGGSYEQYF.

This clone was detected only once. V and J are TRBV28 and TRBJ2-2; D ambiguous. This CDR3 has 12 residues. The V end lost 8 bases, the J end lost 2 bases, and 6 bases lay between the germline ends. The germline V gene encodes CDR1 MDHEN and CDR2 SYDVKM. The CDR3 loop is CASLRNTGELFF. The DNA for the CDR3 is TGTGCCAGCCTCCGTAACACCGGGGAGCTGTTTTTT.

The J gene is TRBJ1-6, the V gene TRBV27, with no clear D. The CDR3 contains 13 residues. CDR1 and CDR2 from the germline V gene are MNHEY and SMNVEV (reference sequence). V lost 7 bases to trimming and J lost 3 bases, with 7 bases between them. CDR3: CASMLNYNSPLHF. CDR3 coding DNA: TGTGCCAGCATGTTAAACTATAATTCACCCCTCCACTTT.

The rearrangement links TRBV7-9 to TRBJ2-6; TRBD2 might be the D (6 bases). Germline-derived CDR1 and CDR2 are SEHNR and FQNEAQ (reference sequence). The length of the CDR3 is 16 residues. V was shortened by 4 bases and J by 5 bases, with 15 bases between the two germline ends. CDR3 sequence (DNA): TGTGCCAGCAGCTCATTAGGAGGGCCGAGGGCCAACGTCCTGACTTTC. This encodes CASSSLGGPRANVLTF.

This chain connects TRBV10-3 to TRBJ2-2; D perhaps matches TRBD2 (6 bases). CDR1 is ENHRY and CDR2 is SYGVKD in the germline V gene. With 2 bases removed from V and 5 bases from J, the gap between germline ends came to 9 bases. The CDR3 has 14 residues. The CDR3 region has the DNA TGTGCCATCAGTGAGGGCGGAGGGACCGGGGAGCTGTTTTTT. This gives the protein CAISEGGGTGELFF.

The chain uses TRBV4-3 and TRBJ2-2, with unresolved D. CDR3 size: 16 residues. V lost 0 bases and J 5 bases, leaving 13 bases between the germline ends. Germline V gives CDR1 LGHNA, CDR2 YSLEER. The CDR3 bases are TGCGCCAGCAGCCAAGATTTGCAGGTTACTACCGGGGAGCTGTTTTTT. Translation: CASSQDLQVTTGELFF.

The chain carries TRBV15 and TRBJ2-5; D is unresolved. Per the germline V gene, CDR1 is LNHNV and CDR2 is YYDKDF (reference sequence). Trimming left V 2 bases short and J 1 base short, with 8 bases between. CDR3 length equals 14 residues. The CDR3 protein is CATSRSGSQETQYF. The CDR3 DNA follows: TGTGCCACCAGCAGATCCGGGTCCCAAGAGACCCAGTACTTC.

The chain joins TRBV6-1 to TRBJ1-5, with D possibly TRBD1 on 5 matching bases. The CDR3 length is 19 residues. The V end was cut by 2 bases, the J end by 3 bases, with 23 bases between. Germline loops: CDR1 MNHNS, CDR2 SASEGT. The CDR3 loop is CASSERGVGSFFTNQPQHF. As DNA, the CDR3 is TGTGCCAGCAGTGAACGGGGGGTTGGGTCCTTTTTTACCAATCAGCCCCAGCATTTT.

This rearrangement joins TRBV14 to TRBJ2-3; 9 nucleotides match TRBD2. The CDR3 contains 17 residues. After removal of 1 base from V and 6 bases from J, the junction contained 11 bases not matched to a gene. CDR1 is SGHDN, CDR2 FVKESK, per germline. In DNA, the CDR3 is TGTGCCAGCAGCCAAGTGGTCCTGCGGGGGGGCAGGGATACGCAGTATTTT. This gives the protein CASSQVVLRGGRDTQYF.

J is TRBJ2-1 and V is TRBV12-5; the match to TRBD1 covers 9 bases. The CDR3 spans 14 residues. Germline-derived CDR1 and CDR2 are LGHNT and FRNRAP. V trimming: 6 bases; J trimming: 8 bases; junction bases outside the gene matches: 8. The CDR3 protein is CASGRGQGWDEQFF. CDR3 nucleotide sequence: TGTGCTAGTGGACGGGGACAGGGCTGGGATGAGCAGTTCTTC.

In DNA form, the CDR3 reads TGTGCCAGCAGCTTAGATCCCCTGGCGGGTGAGCAGTTCTTC. The encoded protein is CASSLDPLAGEQFF. The rearrangement joins TRBV11-3 to TRBJ2-1; D perhaps matches TRBD2 (5 bases). The CDR3 length is 14 residues. Germline assignment: CDR1 SGHNT and CDR2 YENEEA. Trimming took 0 bases from V and 9 from J, leaving 12 bases between them.

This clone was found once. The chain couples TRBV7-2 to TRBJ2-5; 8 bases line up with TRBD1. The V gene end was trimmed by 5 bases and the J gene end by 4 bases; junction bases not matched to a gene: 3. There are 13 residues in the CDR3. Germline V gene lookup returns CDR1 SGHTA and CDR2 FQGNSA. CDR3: CASSPGQGETQYF. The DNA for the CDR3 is TGTGCCAGCAGCCCCGGACAGGGAGAGACCCAGTACTTC.

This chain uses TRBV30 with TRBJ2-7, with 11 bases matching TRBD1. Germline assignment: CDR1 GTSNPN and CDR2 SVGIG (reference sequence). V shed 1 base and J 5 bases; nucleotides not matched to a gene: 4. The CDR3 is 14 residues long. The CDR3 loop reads CAWSAGQGAHEQYF. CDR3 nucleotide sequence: TGTGCCTGGAGTGCAGGACAGGGGGCCCACGAGCAGTACTTC.

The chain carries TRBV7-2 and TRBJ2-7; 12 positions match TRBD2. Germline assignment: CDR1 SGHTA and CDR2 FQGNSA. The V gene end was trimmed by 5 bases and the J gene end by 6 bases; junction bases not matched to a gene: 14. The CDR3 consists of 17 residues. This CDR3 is CASSLKAVGLAGFEQYF. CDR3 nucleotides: TGTGCCAGCAGCCTAAAAGCCGTCGGACTAGCGGGATTCGAGCAGTACTTC.

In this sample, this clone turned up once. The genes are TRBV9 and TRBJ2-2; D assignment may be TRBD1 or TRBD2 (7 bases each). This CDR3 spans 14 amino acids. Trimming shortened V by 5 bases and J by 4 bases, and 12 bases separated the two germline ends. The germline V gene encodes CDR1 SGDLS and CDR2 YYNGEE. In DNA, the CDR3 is TGTGCCAGCAGGGGAGGGGGCGTCACCGGGGAGCTGTTTTTT. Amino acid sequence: CASRGGGVTGELFF. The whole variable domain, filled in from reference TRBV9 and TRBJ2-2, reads DSGVTQTPKHLITATGQRVTLRCSPRSGDLSVYWYQQSLDQGLQFLIQYYNGEERAKGNILERFSAQQFPDLHSELNLSSLELGDSALYFCASRGGGVTGELFFGEGSRLTVL.